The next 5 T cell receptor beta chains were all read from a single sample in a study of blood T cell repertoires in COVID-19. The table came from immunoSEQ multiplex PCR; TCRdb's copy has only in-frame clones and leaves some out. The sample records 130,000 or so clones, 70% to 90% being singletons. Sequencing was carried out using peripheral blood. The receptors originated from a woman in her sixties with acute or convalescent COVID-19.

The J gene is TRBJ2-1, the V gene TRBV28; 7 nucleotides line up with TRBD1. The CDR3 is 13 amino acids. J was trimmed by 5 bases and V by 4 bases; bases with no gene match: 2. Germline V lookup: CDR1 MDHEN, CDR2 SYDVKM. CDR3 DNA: TGTGCCAGCAGTTGGGACAGTAACAATGAGCAGTTCTTC. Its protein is CASSWDSNNEQFF. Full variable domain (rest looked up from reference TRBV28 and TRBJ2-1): DVKVTQSSRYLVKRTGEKVFLECVQDMDHENMFWYRQDPGLGLRLIYFSYDVKMKEKGDIPEGYSVSREKKERFSLILESASTNQTSMYLCASSWDSNNEQFFGPGTRLTVL.

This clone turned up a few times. CDR3 sequence reads: CASSFCGTGGDSTDQPQHF. The CDR3 DNA follows: TGTGCCAGCAGTTTTTGTGGGACAGGGGGCGACTCTACGGATCAGCCCCAGCATTTT. The rearrangement uses TRBV27 and TRBJ1-5; 12 bases match TRBD1. The junction had 14 bases not matched to a gene; V was cut back by 3 bases and J by 5 bases. The CDR3 length is 19 residues. Germline CDR1 is MNHEY and CDR2 is SMNVEV (reference sequence).

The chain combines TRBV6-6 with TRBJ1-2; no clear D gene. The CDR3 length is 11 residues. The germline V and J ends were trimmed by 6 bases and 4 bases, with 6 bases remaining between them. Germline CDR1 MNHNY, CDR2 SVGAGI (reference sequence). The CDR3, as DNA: TGTGCCAGCAGAAACTCCTATGGCTACACCTTC. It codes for CASRNSYGYTF.

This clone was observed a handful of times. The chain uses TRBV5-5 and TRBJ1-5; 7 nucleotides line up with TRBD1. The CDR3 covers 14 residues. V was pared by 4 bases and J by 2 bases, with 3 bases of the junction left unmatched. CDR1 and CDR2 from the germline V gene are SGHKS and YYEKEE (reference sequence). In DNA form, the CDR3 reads TGTGCCAGCAGCCTAACAGGGGGCAATCAGCCCCAGCATTTT. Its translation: CASSLTGGNQPQHF.

The CDR3 region is CASSSSRTGLNTEAFF. CDR3 bases: TGTGCCAGCAGTTCATCTAGGACAGGGCTGAACACTGAAGCTTTCTTT. The chain links TRBV6-5 to TRBJ1-1, with TRBD1 matching over 8 bases. There are 16 residues in the CDR3. Germline V gene lookup returns CDR1 MNHEY and CDR2 SVGAGI. Unmatched junction bases numbered 7, after V lost 4 bases and J lost 0 bases.